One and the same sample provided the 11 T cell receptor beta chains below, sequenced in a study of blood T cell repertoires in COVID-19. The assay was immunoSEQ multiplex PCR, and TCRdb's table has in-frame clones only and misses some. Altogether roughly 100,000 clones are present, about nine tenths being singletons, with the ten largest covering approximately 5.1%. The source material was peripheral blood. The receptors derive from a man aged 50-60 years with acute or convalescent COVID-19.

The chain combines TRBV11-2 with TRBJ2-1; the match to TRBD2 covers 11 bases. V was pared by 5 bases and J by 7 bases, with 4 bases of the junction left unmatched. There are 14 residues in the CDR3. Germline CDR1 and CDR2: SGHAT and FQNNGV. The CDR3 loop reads CASSPRLAGNEQFF. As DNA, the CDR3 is TGTGCCAGCAGCCCTCGACTAGCGGGGAATGAGCAGTTCTTC.

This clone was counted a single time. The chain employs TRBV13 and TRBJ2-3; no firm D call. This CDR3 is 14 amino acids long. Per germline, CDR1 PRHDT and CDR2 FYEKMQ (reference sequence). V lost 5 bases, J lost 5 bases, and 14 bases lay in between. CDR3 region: CASSISPSGDTQYF. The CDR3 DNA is TGTGCCAGCAGCATTAGCCCAAGTGGAGATACGCAGTATTTT.

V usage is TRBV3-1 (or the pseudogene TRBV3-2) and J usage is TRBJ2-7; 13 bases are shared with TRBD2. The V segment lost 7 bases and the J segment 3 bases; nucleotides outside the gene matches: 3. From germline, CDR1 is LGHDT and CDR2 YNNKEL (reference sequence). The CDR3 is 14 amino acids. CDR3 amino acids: CASNGLAGVYEQYF. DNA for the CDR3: TGTGCCAGCAACGGACTAGCGGGAGTCTACGAGCAGTACTTC.

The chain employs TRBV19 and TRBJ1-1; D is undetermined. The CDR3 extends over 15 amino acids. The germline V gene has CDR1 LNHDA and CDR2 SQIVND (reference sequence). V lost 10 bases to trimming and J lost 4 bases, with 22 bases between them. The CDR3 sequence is CATSPRGGRFTEAFF. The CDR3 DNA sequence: TGTGCCACATCCCCCCGGGGTGGGCGTTTCACTGAAGCTTTCTTT.

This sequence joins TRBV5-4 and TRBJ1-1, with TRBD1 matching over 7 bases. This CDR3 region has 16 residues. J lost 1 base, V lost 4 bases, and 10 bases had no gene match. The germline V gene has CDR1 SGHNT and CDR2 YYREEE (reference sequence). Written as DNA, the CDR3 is TGTGCCAGCAGCGCGGGGACAGCCAGGGGGAACACTGAAGCTTTCTTT. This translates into CASSAGTARGNTEAFF.

CDR3 bases: TGTGCCAGCAGCTTAGCGCTTCAGGGGCTCGAGCAGTACTTC. This sequence encodes CASSLALQGLEQYF. The chain uses TRBV7-9 and TRBJ2-7; a weak D match, TRBD1 (6 bases). Germline CDR1 SEHNR, CDR2 FQNEAQ (reference sequence). The V gene lost 0 bases and the J gene lost 6 bases, with 12 bases spanning the gap. The CDR3 covers 14 residues.

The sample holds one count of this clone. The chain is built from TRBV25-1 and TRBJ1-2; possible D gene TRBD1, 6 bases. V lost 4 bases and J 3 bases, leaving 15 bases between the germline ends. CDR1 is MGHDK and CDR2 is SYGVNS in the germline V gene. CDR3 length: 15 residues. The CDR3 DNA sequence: TGTGCCAGCAGTGTCCCGGACAGCCTTCACTATGGCTACACCTTC. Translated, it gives CASSVPDSLHYGYTF.

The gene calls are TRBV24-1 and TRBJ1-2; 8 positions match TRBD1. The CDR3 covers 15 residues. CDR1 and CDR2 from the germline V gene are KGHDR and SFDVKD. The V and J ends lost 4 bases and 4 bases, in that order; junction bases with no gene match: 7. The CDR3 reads CATSESDRVGYGYTF. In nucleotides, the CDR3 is TGTGCCACCAGTGAATCGGACAGGGTTGGCTATGGCTACACCTTC.

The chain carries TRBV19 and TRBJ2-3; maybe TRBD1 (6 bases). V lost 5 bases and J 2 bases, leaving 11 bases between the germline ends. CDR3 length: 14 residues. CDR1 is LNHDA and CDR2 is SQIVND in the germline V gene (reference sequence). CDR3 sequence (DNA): TGTGCCAGTAGTCCAGGACAGTACACAGATACGCAGTATTTT. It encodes CASSPGQYTDTQYF.

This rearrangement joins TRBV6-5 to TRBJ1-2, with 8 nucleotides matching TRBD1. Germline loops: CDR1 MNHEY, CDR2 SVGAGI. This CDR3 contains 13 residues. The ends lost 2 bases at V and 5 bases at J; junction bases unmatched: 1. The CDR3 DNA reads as TGTGCCAGCAGTTACGACAGGGGTTATGGCTACACCTTC. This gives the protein CASSYDRGYGYTF.

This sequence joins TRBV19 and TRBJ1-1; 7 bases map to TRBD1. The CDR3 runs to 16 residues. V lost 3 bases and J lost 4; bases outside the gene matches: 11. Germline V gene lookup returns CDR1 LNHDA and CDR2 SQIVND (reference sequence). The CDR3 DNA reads TGTGCCAGTAGTATTCTTGGTAGGGGGCATGGCACTGAAGCTTTCTTT. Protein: CASSILGRGHGTEAFF.